The TCR beta chain under discussion was sequenced for a study of spatial heterogeneity in lung cancer (dated by TCRdb to about 2019). As for the study more broadly: Donors were 72 patients with early-stage, untreated non-small cell lung cancer from the lung TRACERx cohort. At surgery, both alpha and beta chains were TCR-sequenced in around 240 tumor regions, 63 to 65 matched nontumor lung samples and around 50 PBMC samples. Nonsynonymous mutation counts, determined by whole-exome sequencing of tumor tissue, were related to TCR repertoire features. Follow-up PBMC samples were sequenced whenever available, with a median time to follow-up of approximately 23 months after resection. TCR alpha and beta repertoires were quantitatively compared across multiple tumor regions, matched nontumor lung and blood in non-small cell lung cancer. Beta-chain transcripts were consistently detected in greater numbers than alpha-chain transcripts, which likely reflected higher beta-chain transcript abundance. In the raw uncorrected reads, each unique combination of TCR and UMI appeared more than ten times on average. Summary of the overall study and its limitations: Confirming at a functional level the hypothesis that regional TCRs recognize regional mutations was considered to require additional single-cell paired TCR alpha and beta sequencing. Comparisons of baseline and follow-up blood repertoires included only 15 or so patients. Ubiquitous expanded tumor TCRs were found in blood more often at tumor resection than at routine follow-up.

The time point tag for this specimen amounts to: blood at routine non-recurrence follow-up after resection. Without any cell sorting, TCR sequencing was performed on whole RNA extracted either from tumor and nontumor lung tissue or from cryopreserved PBMC samples. Patients were selected for TCR sequencing only if sufficient RNA was available from at least two tumor regions. Library prep was done by 5' RACE. Sequenced using a NextSeq 500. In the TCR library protocol, a unique molecular identifier was attached to each TCR cDNA molecule so that PCR and sequencing errors could be corrected. The original pipeline was this. Decombinator tools were used for TCR identification, UMI-based error correction and CDR3 extraction. TCRs above a frequency of 2 per 1,000, corresponding to the top 1% of the tumor frequency distribution, were defined as expanded. Rényi diversity was computed with the R vegan package after subsampling each repertoire 100 times to 5,000 TCRs. To build CDR3 similarity networks, amino acid triplet string-kernel similarity was used, and CDR3s were connected when their pairwise similarity was above 0.82. Using fastp trimming at Q25 and MiXCR clonotype assembly, TCRdb reanalyzed the public sequencing data and kept in-frame beta chains. Every distinct CDR3 protein forms one entry, paired with its most common genes and DNA. V and J calls and clone size were set by TCRdb, not the authors. This sample has roughly 18,000 distinct CDR3 sequences in its table, and about 18% of those were observed once. Jointly, the top ten make up less than 8% of the sample.

From the germline V gene (reference sequence), CDR1 is SEHNR and CDR2 is FQNEAQ. The CDR3 numbers 14 residues from cysteine through phenylalanine. Kept here is only the CDR3 DNA, which spans 42 bases and is read in frame from base 1. At the junction V is shortened by 8 bases and J by 4 bases; bases outside the gene matches: 4. Points on this clonotype: Its target antigen remains unknown. It has no much larger one-base neighbor in the sample; base qualities were not kept.

Here the sequenced sample was PBMCs, taken at follow-up. This clonotype was sampled from a male donor with early-stage non-small cell lung cancer. The chain is assembled from TRBV7-9 and TRBJ2-3; TRBD1 aligns with 12 central bases. CDR3 reads: CASAGTGGADTQYF. Here is the DNA: TGTGCCAGCGCCGGGACAGGGGGCGCAGATACGCAGTATTTT.